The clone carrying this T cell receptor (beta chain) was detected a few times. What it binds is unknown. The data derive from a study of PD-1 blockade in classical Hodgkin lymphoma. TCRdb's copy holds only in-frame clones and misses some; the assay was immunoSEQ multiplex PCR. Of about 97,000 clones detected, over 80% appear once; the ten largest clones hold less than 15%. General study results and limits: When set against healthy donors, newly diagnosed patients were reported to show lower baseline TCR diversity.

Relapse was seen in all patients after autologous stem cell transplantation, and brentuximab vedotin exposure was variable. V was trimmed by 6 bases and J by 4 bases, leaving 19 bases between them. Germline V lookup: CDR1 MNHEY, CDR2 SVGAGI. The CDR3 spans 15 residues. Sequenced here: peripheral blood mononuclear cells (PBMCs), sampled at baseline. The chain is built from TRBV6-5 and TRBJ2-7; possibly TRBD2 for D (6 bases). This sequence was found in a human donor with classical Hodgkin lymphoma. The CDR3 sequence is CASSPQPSATYEQYF. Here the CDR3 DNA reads TGTGCCAGCAGCCCCCAGCCTAGCGCCACTTACGAGCAGTACTTC.